A selection of T cell receptor beta chains follows, all from one sample in a study. TCRdb recomputed calls from the 5' RACE reads with MiXCR, one row per CDR3 protein. The repertoire holds around 6,400 distinct CDR3 sequences, with over 45% as singletons. Sequencing input: tumor-infiltrating memory CD4+ T cells sorted from the breast tumor. Receptor source: a female donor with breast cancer. Both conserved end residues are part of each CDR3. The D gene is left open where the match is weak. Not all rows give a size; the values are once, few, many and, for expanded clones, a class.

clone_size,cdr3_length,d_call,v_call,j_call,cdr3_nt,cdr3_aa
few,14,.,TRBV4-2,TRBJ2-1,TGTGCCAGCAGCCAAGAGGGACTTTCCAATGAGCAGTTCTTC,CASSQEGLSNEQFF
.,16,.,TRBV4-1,TRBJ2-1,TGCGCCAGCAGCCAAGATGGGGGGACCAATTACAATGAGCAGTTCTTC,CASSQDGGTNYNEQFF
.,15,.,TRBV7-2,TRBJ1-2,TGTGCCAGCAGCCCCCAGGAGGGCCGTAACTATGGCTACACCTTC,CASSPQEGRNYGYTF
.,11,.,TRBV5-1,TRBJ2-5,TGCGCCAGCAGCTTCCAAGAGACCCAGTACTTC,CASSFQETQYF
.,13,.,TRBV6-1,TRBJ2-5,TGTGCCAGCAGTGCACTAGTACAAGAGACCCAGTACTTC,CASSALVQETQYF
.,13,TRBD1,TRBV20-1,TRBJ1-2,TGCAGTGCTAGCGACAGGGTGGGGATGGGCTACACCTTC,CSASDRVGMGYTF
.,18,TRBD2,TRBV6-1,TRBJ2-3,TGTGCCAGCAGTGAAGCGCTTCGGGCTAGCGGGAGCACAGATACGCAGTATTTT,CASSEALRASGSTDTQYF
.,15,TRBD1,TRBV12-3/TRBV12-4,TRBJ2-3,TGTGCCAGCAGTCCCGGACAGGGGATGGAAGATACGCAGTATTTT,CASSPGQGMEDTQYF
few,14,TRBD1,TRBV29-1,TRBJ2-1,TGCAGCGTTGTCAGGGGGCTCGTCTACAATGAGCAGTTCTTC,CSVVRGLVYNEQFF
.,15,.,TRBV20-1,TRBJ2-5,TGCAGTGCTAGTTCCGCGGGTAGAGTGGGGGAGACCCAGTACTTC,CSASSAGRVGETQYF
few,15,.,TRBV7-3,TRBJ2-7,TGTGCCAGCAGCTCCATGTCCGGGGCCCCCTACGAGCAGTACTTC,CASSSMSGAPYEQYF
few,12,.,TRBV6-1,TRBJ2-7,TGTGCCAGCAGGTTAGCATTCTACGAGCAGTACTTC,CASRLAFYEQYF
.,14,TRBD1,TRBV10-3,TRBJ1-5,TGTGCCACCGGCCGGGACAGGGGCAGTCAGCCCCAGCATTTT,CATGRDRGSQPQHF
.,14,TRBD1,TRBV10-2,TRBJ2-7,TGCGCCAGCAGTAGGGACAGGGTCTTCTACGAGCAGTACTTC,CASSRDRVFYEQYF
once,14,.,TRBV3-1,TRBJ1-2,TGTGCCAGCAGCCAATTGGGGGCGACCTATGGCTACACCTTC,CASSQLGATYGYTF
few,16,.,TRBV4-1,TRBJ2-4,TGCGCCAGCAGCCAACCGTGGGACATGTCCAAAAACATTCAGTACTTC,CASSQPWDMSKNIQYF
few,13,.,TRBV6-5,TRBJ1-5,TGTGCCAGCCACGGGACTTTCAATCAGCCCCAGCATTTT,CASHGTFNQPQHF
once,15,.,TRBV5-1,TRBJ2-6,TGCGCCAGCAGCCTCGACACCTTAGGGGCCAACGTCCTGACTTTC,CASSLDTLGANVLTF
few,12,.,TRBV11-3,TRBJ2-5,TGTGCCAGCAGCGAAGGGGGAGAGACCCAGTACTTC,CASSEGGETQYF
.,14,TRBD1,TRBV7-8,TRBJ2-7,TGTGCCAGCAGCTTAGTACAGGGGCCGCACGAGCAGTACTTC,CASSLVQGPHEQYF
.,14,TRBD1,TRBV20-1,TRBJ2-1,TGCAGTGCTAGAGATTTCAGGGGGCTAAATGAGCAGTTCTTC,CSARDFRGLNEQFF
.,20,TRBD2,TRBV20-1,TRBJ2-7,TGCAGTGCTAGTGGTACGCCGGGACTAGCGGGAGGGCCTAGCGGCGACGAGCAGTACTTC,CSASGTPGLAGGPSGDEQYF
.,12,.,TRBV6-5,TRBJ2-7,TGTGCCAGCAGTTCCAGCAACTACGAGCAGTACTTC,CASSSSNYEQYF
.,16,.,TRBV7-3,TRBJ2-6,TGTGCCAGCAGCGTCGACGTCAGGTCTGGGGCCAACGTCCTGACTTTC,CASSVDVRSGANVLTF
once,12,TRBD2,TRBV28,TRBJ2-7,TGTGCCAGCAGCCGACTAGCCTTCGAGCAGTGCTTC,CASSRLAFEQCF
.,13,.,TRBV6-6,TRBJ2-7,TGTGCCACCGTTCGGGATCAGGCACCCGAGCAGTACTTC,CATVRDQAPEQYF
few,14,.,TRBV10-3,TRBJ1-3,TGTGCCATCAGACCCAGTAACTCTGGAAACACCATATATTTT,CAIRPSNSGNTIYF
.,15,TRBD1,TRBV6-1,TRBJ2-5,TGTGCCAGCAGCAATACTGCAGGGGGTTCGGGGACCCAGTACTTC,CASSNTAGGSGTQYF
.,13,.,TRBV5-1,TRBJ1-1,TGCGCCAGCAGCTTGGGTCCAGGGAATCTCGTCTTCTTT,CASSLGPGNLVFF
.,13,.,TRBV5-1,TRBJ1-2,TGCGCCAGCAGCTTGGACAGACTCTATGGCTACACCTTC,CASSLDRLYGYTF
.,13,.,TRBV7-3,TRBJ1-1,TGTGCCAGCAGCGATAGGAGGCACACTGAAGCTTTCTTT,CASSDRRHTEAFF
.,13,TRBD1,TRBV12-3/TRBV12-4,TRBJ1-4,TGTGCCAGCAGTTTTACAGGGGGTGAAAAACTGTTTTTT,CASSFTGGEKLFF
.,12,.,TRBV6-1,TRBJ1-2,TGTGCCAGCAGTCCTACGTCATTTGGCTACACCTTC,CASSPTSFGYTF